These 30 T cell receptor beta chains originate from one sample sequenced in a study of shared clonotypes between healthy human individuals. TCRdb keeps only in-frame clones here, not all; method: immunoSEQ multiplex PCR. The profile covers about 2.4 million clones, with roughly 93% appearing a single time and roughly 0.39% taken by the ten largest. Material: naive CD4+ T cells from PBMCs. Subset here: CD45RA+ positively selected. The receptor set was obtained from a man aged 18 to 30 in good health. Some clones in this sample may be carry-over from other donors' samples.

The V gene is TRBV6-5, the J gene TRBJ1-4; D not resolved. CDR1 and CDR2 (germline): MNHEY, SVGAGI. This CDR3 is 14 amino acids long. V gave up 6 bases and J gave up 5 bases, with 13 bases separating them. CDR3 DNA sequence: TGTGCCAGCAGGCAAGCGAGTGTAAATGAAAAACTGTTTTTT. Translated: CASRQASVNEKLFF.

The chain links TRBV16 to TRBJ1-3; no firm D call. The germline gives CDR1 KGHSY, CDR2 FQNENV. CDR3 size: 14 residues. The V and J ends lost 2 bases and 0 bases respectively, with 5 bases between them. CDR3 bases: TGTGCCAGCAGCCAAGGGCTCTCTGGAAACACCATATATTTT. This gives the protein CASSQGLSGNTIYF.

This chain uses TRBV5-1 with TRBJ2-1, with 11 bases identical to TRBD2. The CDR3 spans 16 residues. Unmatched junction bases numbered 8, after V lost 3 bases and J lost 6 bases. In germline, CDR1 is SGHRS, CDR2 YFSETQ. The CDR3 sequence is CASSWASGTSGNEQFF. As DNA, the CDR3 is TGCGCCAGCAGCTGGGCCTCCGGGACTAGCGGCAATGAGCAGTTCTTC.

The chain links TRBV7-2 to TRBJ1-2, with no clear D. Germline assignment: CDR1 SGHTA and CDR2 FQGNSA. The V end lost 5 bases, the J end lost 7 bases, and 14 bases lay between the germline ends. The CDR3 extends over 13 amino acids. The CDR3 coding sequence is TGTGCCAGCAGCGCCCGCGAGGGAGGTGGCTACACCTTC. Translating gives CASSAREGGGYTF.

This sequence joins TRBV28 and TRBJ2-5, with TRBD1 identical over 9 bases. CDR1 and CDR2 from the germline V gene are MDHEN and SYDVKM. CDR3 size: 19 residues. With V trimmed by 3 bases and J by 5 bases, 19 bases remained unmatched. The CDR3 here is CASSFGRSTGQGVRETQYF. For the CDR3, the DNA is TGTGCCAGCAGTTTCGGTCGATCGACGGGACAGGGTGTGCGGGAGACCCAGTACTTC.

V gene TRBV7-9 combines with J gene TRBJ2-1; TRBD1 matches 7 bases. Germline V CDR1 and CDR2: SEHNR, FQNEAQ (reference sequence). The CDR3 totals 16 residues. With V trimmed by 5 bases and J by 0 bases, 7 bases remained unmatched. CDR3 sequence: CASSATQGSSYNEQFF. The CDR3 coding sequence is TGTGCCAGCAGCGCCACACAGGGGTCCTCCTACAATGAGCAGTTCTTC.

This chain links TRBV28 with TRBJ2-2, with 9 bases that match TRBD2. This CDR3 contains 12 residues. Trimming at V came to 7 bases and at J to 15 bases, leaving 9 bases not matched to a gene. CDR1 and CDR2 from the germline V gene are MDHEN and SYDVKM. The CDR3 here is CASKETSGKVFF. CDR3 nucleotide sequence: TGTGCCAGCAAGGAGACTAGCGGCAAAGTGTTTTTT.

The rearrangement uses TRBV11-3 and TRBJ2-2, with TRBD1 matching 7 bases. J lost 5 bases, V lost 5 bases, and 2 bases had no gene match. Germline CDR1 is SGHNT and CDR2 is YENEEA. The CDR3 is 13 amino acids. CDR3 coding DNA: TGTGCCAGCAGCGCGACAGGGACCGGGGAGCTGTTTTTT. Amino acids: CASSATGTGELFF.

This chain links TRBV2 with TRBJ2-5; D gene uncertain. The J call could be wrong; TRBJ2-7 is a better fit for the DNA end. From germline, CDR1 is SNHLY and CDR2 FYNNEI. The CDR3 has 12 amino acids. CDR3 region: CASSDLDYEQYF. The CDR3 DNA reads TGTGCCAGCAGTGACCTAGACTACGAGCAGTACTTC.

This chain links TRBV6-1 with TRBJ2-7, with no clear D. This CDR3 region has 14 residues. Trimming pared 2 bases from V and 0 bases from J, leaving 8 bases between. CDR1 and CDR2 (germline): MNHNS, SASEGT. CDR3 nucleotide sequence: TGTGCCAGCAGTGAACGACCTAGCTCCTACGAGCAGTACTTC. Protein sequence: CASSERPSSYEQYF.

The gene calls are TRBV5-4 and TRBJ1-3; D unresolved. CDR1 and CDR2 (germline): SGHNT, YYREEE (reference sequence). V shed 4 bases and J shed 5 bases, with 10 bases lying between them. The CDR3 runs 13 residues. The CDR3 DNA is TGTGCCAGCAGCGCCGGCCCAAGAAACACCATATATTTT. Its translation: CASSAGPRNTIYF.

This rearrangement joins TRBV28 to TRBJ2-1; 7 nucleotides agree with TRBD2. CDR1 is MDHEN and CDR2 is SYDVKM in the germline V gene. V gave up 5 bases and J gave up 4 bases; unmatched junction bases: 8. The CDR3 loop spans 15 amino acids. The CDR3 spells CASSPGGAVYNEQFF. The CDR3 DNA reads TGTGCCAGCAGTCCGGGAGGAGCGGTTTACAATGAGCAGTTCTTC.

This chain uses TRBV4-1 with TRBJ2-6, with a tentative D call TRBD1 (6 bases). Germline V gene data show CDR1 as MGHRA and CDR2 as YSYEKL. This CDR3 spans 17 amino acids. V dropped 4 bases and J dropped 0 bases, with 13 bases sitting between them. CDR3 in DNA: TGCGCCAGCAGCCGCCGGGACACAGTCTCTGGGGCCAACGTCCTGACTTTC. It specifies CASSRRDTVSGANVLTF.

The chain carries TRBV29-1 and TRBJ1-1, with TRBD1 as a possible D gene (5 bases). V shed 5 bases and J shed 0 bases, with 13 bases lying between them. The CDR3 length is 14 residues. The germline V gene has CDR1 SQVTM and CDR2 ANQGSEA. The CDR3 spells CSVLRGSMNTEAFF. The CDR3 DNA is TGCAGCGTTCTCCGGGGCTCCATGAACACTGAAGCTTTCTTT.

V usage is TRBV7-8 and J usage is TRBJ1-1, with D maybe TRBD1 (5 bases). In germline, CDR1 is SGHVS, CDR2 FQNEAQ. The CDR3 is made up of 17 amino acids. V was pared by 4 bases and J by 2 bases, with 20 bases between. The CDR3 region is CASSSPEPGLTNTEAFF. For the CDR3, the DNA is TGTGCCAGCAGCTCACCCGAACCGGGGCTGACCAACACTGAAGCTTTCTTT. The full variable domain, completed using reference TRBV7-8 and TRBJ1-1, is GAGVSQSPRYKVAKRGQDVALRCDPISGHVSLFWYQQALGQGPEFLTYFQNEAQLDKSGLPSDRFFAERPEGSVSTLKIQRTQQEDSAVYLCASSSPEPGLTNTEAFFGQGTRLTVV.

V gene TRBV6-6 combines with J gene TRBJ2-5; TRBD1 agrees at 8 bases. The CDR3 covers 16 residues. From germline, CDR1 is MNHNY and CDR2 SVGAGI (reference sequence). Trimming cost V 0 bases and J 5 bases; bases outside gene matches: 8. The CDR3 reads CASSYSLQGDWETQYF. The DNA of the CDR3 is TGTGCCAGCAGTTACTCGTTACAGGGGGACTGGGAGACCCAGTACTTC.

The rearrangement uses TRBV15 and TRBJ2-1; 7 bases map to TRBD2. There are 15 residues in the CDR3. J was trimmed by 1 base and V by 3 bases; bases with no gene match: 3. The germline V gene has CDR1 LNHNV and CDR2 YYDKDF (reference sequence). The CDR3 region has the DNA TGTGCCACCAGCAGTAGAGCGGGATCCTACAATGAGCAGTTCTTC. Translating it yields CATSSRAGSYNEQFF.

The rearrangement links TRBV6-6 to TRBJ1-2; a weak D match, TRBD1 (6 bases). V shed 6 bases and J shed 1 base, with 9 bases lying between them. This CDR3 is 13 amino acids long. Per the germline V gene, CDR1 is MNHNY and CDR2 is SVGAGI (reference sequence). The CDR3 spells CASRPQGNYGYTF. For the CDR3, the DNA is TGTGCCAGCAGACCACAGGGTAACTATGGCTACACCTTC.

This chain links TRBV29-1 with TRBJ2-7; TRBD1 aligns across 12 bases. The CDR3 is 13 residues long. V shed 5 bases, J shed 5 bases, and the junction held 4 bases outside the gene matches. Germline CDR1 reads SQVTM; CDR2 reads ANQGSEA. The CDR3 coding sequence is TGCAGCGTTTTGGGGACAGGGGGCAACGAGCAGTACTTC. Translation: CSVLGTGGNEQYF.

The V gene is TRBV7-2, the J gene TRBJ2-2; either TRBD1 or TRBD2 may supply D (6 bases each). V lost 6 bases, J lost 2 bases, and 13 bases lay in between. The CDR3 covers 15 residues. Germline lookup yields CDR1 SGHTA and CDR2 FQGNSA. The chain's CDR3 is CASSYRGTNTGELFF. Written as DNA, the CDR3 is TGTGCCAGCAGTTATCGGGGGACAAACACCGGGGAGCTGTTTTTT.

The chain uses TRBV7-9 and TRBJ2-1; TRBD2 matches 8 bases. This CDR3 is 15 amino acids long. V lost 4 bases, J lost 3 bases, and 5 bases stayed unmatched. Germline assignment: CDR1 SEHNR and CDR2 FQNEAQ (reference sequence). CDR3: CASSSSGSGYNEQFF. The CDR3 nucleotides read TGTGCCAGCAGCTCGAGCGGGAGTGGCTACAATGAGCAGTTCTTC.

This rearrangement joins TRBV5-4 to TRBJ2-1; 12 nucleotides agree with TRBD2. Losses at the gene ends were 3 bases for V and 4 bases for J; bases not matched to a gene: 5. The CDR3 covers 16 residues. The germline gives CDR1 SGHNT, CDR2 YYREEE (reference sequence). CDR3 protein: CASSSTSGGSYNEQFF. The CDR3, as DNA: TGTGCCAGCAGCTCGACTAGCGGGGGCTCTTACAATGAGCAGTTCTTC.

This rearrangement joins TRBV5-1 to TRBJ1-1, with 8 bases lining up with TRBD1. This CDR3 has 15 amino acids. Germline V gene lookup returns CDR1 SGHRS and CDR2 YFSETQ. The junction had 6 bases not matched to a gene; V was cut back by 0 bases and J by 5 bases. CDR3 residues: CASSLEAGGSTEAFF. CDR3 in DNA: TGCGCCAGCAGCTTGGAGGCAGGGGGCTCGACTGAAGCTTTCTTT.

The rearrangement uses TRBV6-1 and TRBJ1-2, with D possibly being TRBD1 (5 bases). Germline V lookup: CDR1 MNHNS, CDR2 SASEGT. V was clipped by 5 bases and J by 7 bases, with 14 bases between them. The length of the CDR3 is 13 residues. CDR3 in DNA: TGTGCCAGCAGTTCCGGGACCCTCGGTGGCTACACCTTC. Translated, it gives CASSSGTLGGYTF.

The chain has TRBV19 and TRBJ2-6; either TRBD1 or TRBD2 may supply D (6 bases each). Germline assignment: CDR1 LNHDA and CDR2 SQIVND (reference sequence). This CDR3 has 14 residues. Deletions cut 8 bases from V and 3 bases from J, with 11 bases between. The CDR3 region is CASAGTIGANVLTF. CDR3 sequence (DNA): TGTGCCAGTGCGGGGACAATTGGGGCCAACGTCCTGACTTTC.

This chain links TRBV19 with TRBJ1-5; a possible D gene is TRBD1 (5 bases). This CDR3 spans 14 amino acids. CDR1 is LNHDA, CDR2 SQIVND, per germline (reference sequence). V gave up 6 bases and J gave up 4 bases, with 13 bases separating them. The CDR3 DNA follows: TGTGCCAGTAGGCTAGACAGCCATAATCAGCCCCAGCATTTT. Amino acids: CASRLDSHNQPQHF.

The chain combines TRBV4-1 with TRBJ1-2, with a weak D call TRBD1 (6 bases). Germline V lookup: CDR1 MGHRA, CDR2 YSYEKL. Trimming pared 1 base from V and 2 bases from J, leaving 14 bases between. The CDR3 runs to 16 residues. The CDR3 DNA follows: TGCGCCAGCAGCCAAGTTATGAGGGACACGAACTATGGCTACACCTTC. This encodes CASSQVMRDTNYGYTF.

The chain couples TRBV11-1 to TRBJ2-2, with D hard to call. CDR1 and CDR2 (germline): SGHAT, FQDESV (reference sequence). The CDR3 consists of 13 residues. With 2 bases removed from V and 4 bases from J, the gap between germline ends came to 5 bases. The CDR3 loop reads CASSLLGTGELFF. In DNA, the CDR3 is TGTGCCAGCAGCTTATTGGGCACCGGGGAGCTGTTTTTT.

This chain uses TRBV7-9 with TRBJ1-1, with 9 bases that match TRBD1. V lost 1 base, J lost 5 bases, and 5 bases stayed unmatched. Germline CDR1 and CDR2: SEHNR and FQNEAQ (reference sequence). This CDR3 comprises 15 residues. This CDR3 is CASSLEGQGGTEAFF. DNA for the CDR3: TGTGCCAGCAGCTTAGAGGGACAGGGAGGGACTGAAGCTTTCTTT.

This chain connects TRBV4-3 to TRBJ2-5; weak D call: TRBD1 (5 bases). With 0 bases removed from V and 3 bases from J, the gap between germline ends came to 11 bases. CDR1 is LGHNA and CDR2 is YSLEER in the germline V gene. The CDR3 extends over 15 amino acids. The CDR3 loop is CASSQDLYRKETQYF. The CDR3 DNA reads TGCGCCAGCAGCCAAGATCTCTACAGGAAAGAGACCCAGTACTTC.